Listed here is a single TCR beta chain. Its matching antigen is unknown. This specimen belongs to a study of shared clonotypes between healthy human individuals. The repertoire was sequenced with immunoSEQ multiplex PCR; TCRdb's copy has only in-frame clones and lacks some. The sample lists some 2,100,000 clones; approximately 94% were seen once. Broader study findings: Depth was large, yet rarefaction showed that sorted-subset sequencing was incomplete. Generation probability values for non-shared clonotypes were lower than those for clonotypes shared by all four donors.

It was CD45RO-negative cells, positively selected for CCR7, that made up naive CD8 cells, with terminally differentiated effector memory CD45RA+ cells excluded. The junction had 14 bases not matched to a gene; V was cut back by 7 bases and J by 8 bases. Germline CDR1 MNHEY, CDR2 SMNVEV (reference sequence). The CDR3 covers 14 residues. The sequencing sample was made of naive CD8+ T cells from PBMCs. The chain combines TRBV27 with TRBJ2-7, with TRBD1 identical over 7 bases. The receptor was derived from a man younger than 35 in good health. Some clones in this sample may be carry-over from other donors' samples. The CDR3 DNA sequence: TGTGCCAGCAATTTTATCGGACAGGTGGGACAGCAGTACTTC. Translated: CASNFIGQVGQQYF.